These T cell receptor beta chains were read from a single sample in a study of blood T cells in healthy people across ages. TCRdb reanalysed the 5' RACE reads using MiXCR and keeps one entry per CDR3 protein. The table includes over 1.5 million distinct CDR3 sequences, roughly 52% detected once. The sample consisted of blood. The receptor set was obtained from a woman aged 40-49 years in good health. Each CDR3 is given with its conserved first and last residue. Fields, in order: J gene, clone size, V gene, D gene, CDR3 protein, CDR3 DNA. The D gene is left open where the match is weak. Size values are once, few and many counts, or a class for expanded clones, and some rows have none.

j_call: TRBJ2-3; clone_size: many; v_call: TRBV7-2; d_call: -; cdr3_aa: CASSPAGDTQYF; cdr3_nt: TGTGCCAGCAGCCCCGCTGGAGATACGCAGTATTTT
j_call: TRBJ2-7; clone_size: -; v_call: TRBV18; d_call: -; cdr3_aa: CASSNPSVNSYEQYF; cdr3_nt: TGTGCCAGCTCAAATCCGAGTGTAAACTCCTACGAGCAGTACTTC
j_call: TRBJ2-3; clone_size: -; v_call: TRBV11-3; d_call: -; cdr3_aa: CASSRQFLGTQYF; cdr3_nt: TGTGCCAGCAGCCGACAGTTTCTTGGTACGCAGTATTTT
j_call: TRBJ1-2; clone_size: few; v_call: TRBV9; d_call: -; cdr3_aa: CASSSRHGYTF; cdr3_nt: TGTGCCAGCAGCTCCCGCCATGGCTACACCTTC
j_call: TRBJ2-3; clone_size: few; v_call: TRBV27; d_call: -; cdr3_aa: CASSFHPPWGFTDTQYF; cdr3_nt: TGTGCCAGCAGTTTCCACCCTCCATGGGGATTCACAGATACGCAGTATTTT
j_call: TRBJ2-5; clone_size: few; v_call: TRBV10-3; d_call: TRBD1; cdr3_aa: CAISEPSGTGGRLLETQYF; cdr3_nt: TGTGCCATCAGTGAGCCTTCCGGGACAGGGGGAAGGTTATTAGAGACCCAGTACTTC
j_call: TRBJ2-7; clone_size: many; v_call: TRBV6-2/TRBV6-3; d_call: -; cdr3_aa: CASSRQSYEQYF; cdr3_nt: TGTGCCAGCAGCCGACAGTCCTACGAGCAGTACTTC
j_call: TRBJ1-2; clone_size: -; v_call: TRBV7-9; d_call: -; cdr3_aa: CASSSDRPNGYTF; cdr3_nt: TGTGCCAGCAGCTCGGACAGACCTAATGGCTACACCTTC
j_call: TRBJ2-5; clone_size: -; v_call: TRBV5-1; d_call: -; cdr3_aa: CASSLGLTMETQYF; cdr3_nt: TGCGCCAGCAGCTTGGGCCTAACTATGGAGACCCAGTACTTC
j_call: TRBJ2-7; clone_size: -; v_call: TRBV3-1; d_call: -; cdr3_aa: CASSHWTGTTYEQYF; cdr3_nt: TGTGCCAGCAGCCATTGGACAGGGACTACCTACGAGCAGTACTTC
j_call: TRBJ1-5; clone_size: -; v_call: TRBV6-5; d_call: -; cdr3_aa: CASSQGLVQPQHF; cdr3_nt: TGTGCCAGCAGTCAGGGCCTCGTTCAGCCCCAGCATTTT